The clone carrying this T cell receptor beta chain showed up just a few times. The sample originates from a study of blood T cell repertoires in COVID-19. About the study: PBMCs, B-cell-depleted T cells, or T cells were the source of the cDNA or gDNA that made up the material.

How the authors handled the data: Reference gene primer amplification gave estimated nucleated cell counts. Measured with immunoSEQ multiplex PCR; TCRdb has only the in-frame clones, and not every one. Clonal size and the V and J genes are those of that table, whereas D and trimming came from the DNA. The table includes 97,000 or so clones, around 82% detected once. The clonotype originates from a man in his 70s with active or convalescent COVID-19. Material for sequencing was peripheral blood.

CDR3 sequence (DNA): TGTGCCAGCAGCTTACGTCAGCAGAGGGATGAAGCTTTCTTT. It specifies CASSLRQQRDEAFF. The rearrangement joins TRBV5-8 to TRBJ1-1, with D unclear. CDR1 and CDR2 (germline): SGHTS, YDEGEE. V lost 2 bases to trimming and J lost 7 bases, with 15 bases between them. This CDR3 has 14 amino acids.